The 2 T cell receptor beta chains in this list originate from one sample, sequenced in a study of T cell clonality in common variable immunodeficiency. Clones were read by immunoSEQ multiplex PCR, and TCRdb kept only the in-frame ones, dropping some. The sample yields about 52,000 clones, without any singletons. Sequencing was performed on peripheral blood mononuclear cells. The origin of the receptors is a person between 18 and 70 years old in good health.

This clone has a count of ten or more. The sequenced fragment ends 3 residues before the CDR3 boundary, so the rest is inferred from the germline J gene. The chain combines TRBV20-1 with TRBJ1-1; D is unclear. CDR1 is DFQATT and CDR2 is SNEGSKA in the germline V gene (reference sequence). The CDR3 consists of 14 residues. With 1 base removed from V and 1 base from J, the gap between germline ends came to 10 bases. CDR3 region: CSARAPRGNTEAFF. CDR3 DNA, as far as it was read: TGCAGTGCTAGAGCGCCCCGCGGGAACACTGAA.

This clone was seen ten or more times. The sequenced fragment ends 3 residues before the CDR3 boundary, so the rest is inferred from the germline J gene. This sequence joins TRBV6-2 or TRBV6-3 and TRBJ2-7; 7 bases agree with TRBD1. The CDR3 sequence is 14 residues long. Germline V gene lookup returns CDR1 MNHEY and CDR2 SVGEGT. V trimming: 7 bases; J trimming: 3 bases; junction bases outside the gene matches: 9. The CDR3 sequence is CASNTGATVYEQYF. The CDR3 bases that were read are TGTGCCAGCAACACAGGGGCCACCGTCTACGAG.